This T cell receptor (beta chain) was profiled in a study of patients and donors after allogeneic stem cell transplantation. Trimming shortened V by 5 bases and J by 7 bases, and 18 bases separated the two germline ends. The CDR3 is 14 residues long. The germline V gene has CDR1 MDHEN and CDR2 SYDVKM. TCRdb reprocessed the RT-PCR reads via MiXCR and lists one record per CDR3 protein. This sample has approximately 88,000 distinct CDR3 sequences, with 4.5% to 5% found just once. Sequenced input: blood, either unsorted or a sorted T cell fraction (not recorded which). This TCR was recovered from a human donor who was either an allogeneic HSCT recipient or a stem cell or donor lymphocyte infusion donor (not recorded which). It is not recorded whose cells these are; they may come from a transplant donor. The V call is TRBV28, the J call TRBJ2-7; no firm D call. This CDR3 is CASSPPVRTSEQYF. DNA for the CDR3: TGTGCCAGCAGTCCACCCGTACGGACCTCTGAGCAGTACTTC. The variable domain in full, with the rest retrieved from reference TRBV28 and TRBJ2-7, is DVKVTQSSRYLVKRTGEKVFLECVQDMDHENMFWYRQDPGLGLRLIYFSYDVKMKEKGDIPEGYSVSREKKERFSLILESASTNQTSMYLCASSPPVRTSEQYFGPGTRLTVT.